The 3 T cell receptor beta chains in this list originate from one sample, sequenced in a study of T-cell memory formation after mild COVID-19 (dated by TCRdb to the early 2020s). Libraries were prepared through 5' RACE. Sequencer: Illumina NovaSeq 6000. TCRdb reprocessed the public reads (quality trimming at Q25 with fastp, clone calling with MiXCR) and kept in-frame beta chains. Here each entry gathers all rows of one CDR3 protein and keeps the most common genes and DNA. Recorded for this sample are some 130,000 distinct CDR3 sequences; approximately 25% of them occurred a single time. The ten largest make up approximately 25% of the sample. Sequencing used PBMCs or a T cell subset sorted from them (not recorded which). The receptors originated from an adult woman who had mild COVID-19 (a few samples of this study predate the infection). The sample titles of this study are shuffled in the database, so cell type and time point are left out; the donor was told from shared clones.

The chain combines TRBV7-9 with TRBJ2-2; D may correspond to TRBD1 or TRBD2 (5 bases each). CDR1 and CDR2 (germline): SEHNR, FQNEAQ (reference sequence). Between the trimmed V and J ends, which lost 4 bases and 6 bases, there was a span of 15 bases. The CDR3 consists of 15 residues. CDR3 sequence: CASSSGASPPGELFF. The CDR3 DNA reads TGTGCCAGCAGCTCCGGGGCTAGCCCTCCCGGGGAGCTGTTTTTT. Complete variable domain (other parts from reference TRBV7-9 and TRBJ2-2): DTGVSQNPRHKITKRGQNVTFRCDPISEHNRLYWYRQTLGQGPEFLTYFQNEAQLEKSRLLSDRFSAERPKGSFSTLEIQRTEQGDSAMYLCASSSGASPPGELFFGEGSRLTVL.

This chain links TRBV6-5 with TRBJ2-3; 8 positions match TRBD1. With V trimmed by 2 bases and J by 5 bases, 3 bases remained unmatched. This CDR3 has 14 residues. The V gene's germline CDR1 is MNHEY and CDR2 SVGAGI. CDR3 loop: CASSYDRGKDTQYF. For the CDR3, the DNA is TGTGCCAGCAGTTACGACAGGGGAAAAGATACGCAGTATTTT.

V gene TRBV5-6 combines with J gene TRBJ1-2; D not certain. Trimming removed 4 bases at V and 8 bases at J, with 9 bases between. CDR1 SGHDT and CDR2 YYEEEE come from the germline V gene. The length of the CDR3 is 11 residues. The CDR3 coding sequence is TGTGCCAGCAGCGTCGACCTAGGCTACACCTTC. This translates into CASSVDLGYTF.